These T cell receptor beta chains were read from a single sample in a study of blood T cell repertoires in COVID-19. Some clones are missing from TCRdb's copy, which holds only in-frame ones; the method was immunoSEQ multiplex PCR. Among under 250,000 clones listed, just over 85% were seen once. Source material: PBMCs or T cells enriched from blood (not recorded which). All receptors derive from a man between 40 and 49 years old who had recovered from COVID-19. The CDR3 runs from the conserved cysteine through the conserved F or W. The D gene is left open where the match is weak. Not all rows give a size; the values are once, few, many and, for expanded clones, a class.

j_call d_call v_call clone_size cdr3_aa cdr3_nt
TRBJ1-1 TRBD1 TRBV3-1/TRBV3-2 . CASSPSRDRDTEAFF TGTGCCAGCAGCCCCTCCCGGGACAGAGACACTGAAGCTTTCTTT
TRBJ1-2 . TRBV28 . CASSLNRAAGYTF TGTGCCAGCAGTCTAAACAGGGCAGCAGGCTACACCTTC
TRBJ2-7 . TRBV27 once CASSFRYYSYEQYF TGTGCCAGCAGTTTTCGGTATTACAGCTACGAGCAGTACTTC
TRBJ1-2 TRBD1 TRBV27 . CASSLSTGTGLGGNYGYTF TGTGCCAGCAGTTTGAGCACCGGGACAGGGCTAGGGGGCAACTATGGCTACACCTTC
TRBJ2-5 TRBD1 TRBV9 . CASSEGIQGPETQYF TGTGCCAGCAGCGAGGGAATACAGGGGCCGGAGACCCAGTACTTC
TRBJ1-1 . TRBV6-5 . CASRSTEDLPEAFF TGTGCCAGCAGGTCGACAGAAGACTTACCTGAAGCTTTCTTT
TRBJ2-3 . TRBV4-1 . CASSQDTAQRFSYF TGCGCCAGCAGCCAAGATACAGCCCAAAGGTTTTCGTATTTT
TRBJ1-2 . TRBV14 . CASSQDEGGRRTF TGTGCCAGCAGCCAAGATGAGGGTGGTAGAAGGACCTTC
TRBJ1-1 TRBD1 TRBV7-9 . CASSLVGTGGKTEAFF TGTGCCAGCAGCTTAGTTGGGACAGGGGGTAAGACTGAAGCTTTCTTT
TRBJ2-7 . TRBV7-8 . CASSPRPDWGEQYF TGTGCCAGCAGCCCCCGTCCGGACTGGGGCGAGCAGTACTTC
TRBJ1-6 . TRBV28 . CASSLTDYTSPLHF TGTGCCAGCAGTTTAACAGATTATACTTCACCCCTCCACTTT
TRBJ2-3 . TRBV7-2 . CASSSRTGSTDTQYF TGTGCCAGCAGCTCCCGCACTGGTAGCACAGATACGCAGTATTTT
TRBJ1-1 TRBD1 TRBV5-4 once CASSYYQGVRNTEAFF TGTGCCAGCAGCTATTACCAGGGGGTGAGGAACACTGAAGCTTTCTTT
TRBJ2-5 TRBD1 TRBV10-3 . CAISESGTGGRETQYF TGTGCCATCAGTGAGTCGGGGACAGGCGGGCGAGAGACCCAGTACTTC
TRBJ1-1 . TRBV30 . CAWAGQLNTEAFF TGTGCCTGGGCTGGACAGCTGAACACTGAAGCTTTCTTT
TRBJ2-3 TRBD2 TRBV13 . CASSSRLAGGKIDTQYF TGTGCCAGCAGCTCGAGACTAGCGGGGGGGAAGATAGATACGCAGTATTTT
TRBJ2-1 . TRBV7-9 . CASSSPPENNEQFF TGTGCCAGCAGCTCCCCCCCTGAGAACAATGAGCAGTTCTTC
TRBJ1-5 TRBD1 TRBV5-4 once CASSLLMDRGYQPQHF TGTGCCAGCAGCTTGCTTATGGACAGGGGGTATCAGCCCCAGCATTTT
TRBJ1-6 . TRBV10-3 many CAISDWTYNSPLHF TGTGCCATCAGTGACTGGACTTATAATTCACCCCTCCACTTT
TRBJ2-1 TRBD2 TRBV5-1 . CASSLEAGAYNEQFF TGCGCCAGCAGCTTGGAGGCGGGGGCCTACAATGAGCAGTTCTTC
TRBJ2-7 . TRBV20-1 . CSASPVYEQYF TGCAGTGCTAGTCCCGTTTACGAGCAGTACTTC
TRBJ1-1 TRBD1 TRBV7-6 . CASTNRGTGENTEAFF TGTGCCAGCACCAACAGGGGTACGGGAGAAAACACTGAAGCTTTCTTT
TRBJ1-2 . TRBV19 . CASSPRGDIYYGYTF TGTGCCAGTAGTCCAAGGGGCGACATCTACTATGGCTACACCTTC
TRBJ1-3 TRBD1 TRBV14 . CASSQLGDRVPSGNTIYF TGTGCCAGCAGCCAACTTGGGGACAGGGTTCCTTCTGGAAACACCATATATTTT
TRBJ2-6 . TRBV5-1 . CASSSRSTATGANVLTF TGCGCCAGCAGCTCGAGATCAACAGCTACTGGGGCCAACGTCCTGACTTTC
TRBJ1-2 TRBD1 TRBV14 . CASSHLHGTGTGNYGYTF TGTGCCAGCAGCCACCTCCATGGAACCGGGACAGGAAACTATGGCTACACCTTC
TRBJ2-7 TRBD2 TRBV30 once CAWSGPRAGDDEQYF TGTGCCTGGAGTGGCCCCCGAGCGGGAGACGACGAGCAGTACTTC
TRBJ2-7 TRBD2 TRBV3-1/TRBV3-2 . CASSRTPGTSGNEQYF TGTGCCAGCAGCCGCACCCCCGGGACTAGCGGGAACGAGCAGTACTTC